The source of this T cell receptor beta chain is a study of control samples from healthy donors and cancer patients. The CDR3 extends over 16 amino acids. Looked up from germline, CDR1 is MDHEN and CDR2 is SYDVKM. The V gene end was trimmed by 5 bases and the J gene end by 7 bases; junction bases not matched to a gene: 11. Profiling relied on immunoSEQ multiplex PCR, and the TCRdb table lists in-frame clones only, not all of them. Among about 160,000 clones listed, about 90% were seen once. Input material: blood. This chain uses TRBV28 with TRBJ2-1; 10 bases agree with TRBD2. The clonotype comes from a man aged 25-45 years in good health. The CDR3 here is CASSPRLAGGENEQFF. CDR3 DNA sequence: TGTGCCAGCAGTCCAAGACTAGCGGGCGGAGAAAATGAGCAGTTCTTC.